This T cell receptor (beta chain) is from a study of cytomegalovirus exposure and HLA in healthy donors. A word on this clone: Its antigen is not known.

60 Vbeta and 13 Jbeta primers were used in PCR. Repertoires were generated with immunoSEQ multiplex PCR, while TCRdb's copy carries only in-frame clones and drops some. The sample lists 120,000 to 150,000 clones, 60% to 85% seen once, with around 6.7% in the top ten. This CDR3 is 15 amino acids long. The V end was cut by 4 bases, the J end by 0 bases, with 10 bases between. Germline CDR1 MNHNS, CDR2 SASEGT. Study results and caveats: Later, an analysis showed that TCR beta chains associated with HLA were more clonally expanded than others that were equally common. A previous analysis found most TCR beta V segments productive roughly 90% or roughly 30% of the time. Rates of TCR association differed by HLA locus in a later analysis, with DRB1 highest and HLA-C lowest.

Sequenced input: PBMCs. The sequence was collected from a middle-aged woman in good health and CMV-seropositive. The chain has TRBV6-1 and TRBJ1-3; D is ambiguous. DNA of the CDR3: TGTGCCAGCAGTGTGCAGACGGGCTCTGGAAACACCATATATTTT. Amino acid sequence: CASSVQTGSGNTIYF.